This passage covers 14 T cell receptor beta chains from one sample sequenced in a study of CD8+CD57+ T cells in acquired aplastic anemia. All patients picked for sequencing had shown, by flow cytometry, an expansion of CD8+CD57+ cells. TCR beta VDJ combinations and CDR3 sequences were profiled from genomic DNA. Via MiXCR, TCRdb re-called the reads, giving one row per CDR3 protein. The repertoire consists of 95,000 to 150,000 distinct CDR3 sequences, with about 43% occurring once and the leading ten covering about 2.4%. Sequencing was carried out using sorted CD4+, CD8+, or CD8+CD57+ T cells (not recorded which) from PBMCs. Source of these receptors: a human donor with aplastic anemia.

At least ten counts were recorded for this clonotype. V is TRBV6-1 and J is TRBJ1-1; possibly TRBD1 for D (6 bases). Per germline, CDR1 MNHNS and CDR2 SASEGT. V lost 7 bases to trimming and J lost 4 bases, with 13 bases between them. CDR3 length: 13 amino acids. CDR3 bases: TGTGCCAGCAACGAGGGGGGAATCACTGAAGCTTTCTTT. Protein product: CASNEGGITEAFF.

In its sample, this clonotype was seen many times. The chain couples TRBV6-1 to TRBJ1-6; tentatively, D is TRBD1 (6 bases). Trimming pared 3 bases from V and 12 bases from J, leaving 12 bases between. This CDR3 spans 13 amino acids. Germline assignment: CDR1 MNHNS and CDR2 SASEGT. DNA for the CDR3: TGTGCCAGCAGTGAGGGCAGGGGAGTACCCCTCCACTTT. Translating it yields CASSEGRGVPLHF.

This clonotype was seen more than once but under ten times. The chain employs TRBV7-2 and TRBJ2-7; D ambiguous. CDR3 length: 13 residues. The germline gives CDR1 SGHTA, CDR2 FQGNSA. The CDR3, as DNA: TGCGCCAGCAGCTTCGCTTTTAACTACGAGCAGTACGTC. It specifies CASSFAFNYEQYV.

In the case of this clonotype: A much larger clone is a single base away; this may be a read error. The chain joins TRBV9 to TRBJ2-6; perhaps TRBD1 as D (5 bases). This CDR3 is 17 amino acids long. CDR1 is SGDLS and CDR2 is YYNGEE in the germline V gene. For the CDR3, the DNA is TGTGCCAGCAGCGTAGGTGGCAGGGCCCCTGGGGCCAACGTCCTGGCTTTC. Protein sequence: CASSVGGRAPGANVLAF. Full variable domain (missing parts from reference TRBV9 and TRBJ2-6): DSGVTQTPKHLITATGQRVTLRCSPRSGDLSVYWYQQSLDQGLQFLIQYYNGEERAKGNILERFSAQQFPDLHSELNLSSLELGDSALYFCASSVGGRAPGANVLAFGAGSRLTVL.

The chain joins TRBV5-1 to TRBJ1-1, with D tentatively TRBD1 (5 bases). Trimming removed 4 bases at V and 0 bases at J, with 13 bases between. From germline, CDR1 is SGHRS and CDR2 YFSETQ. This CDR3 has 15 residues. CDR3: CASSVTWTLNTEAFF. Written as DNA, the CDR3 is TGCGCCAGCAGCGTAACGTGGACACTGAACACTGAAGCTTTCTTT.

Comment on this clonotype: This sequence may be a read error, since a much larger clone differs from it by one base. J is TRBJ2-3 and V is TRBV6-1; D is possibly TRBD1 (5 bases). This CDR3 comprises 12 residues. The germline V gene has CDR1 MNHNS and CDR2 SASEGT. This CDR3 is CVSSLRGDTQYF. CDR3 DNA sequence: TGTGTCAGCTCTCTAAGGGGAGATACGCAGTATTTT.

This clonotype was counted many times. The rearrangement joins TRBV6-5 to TRBJ1-2, with D perhaps TRBD1 (5 bases). Germline assignment: CDR1 MNHEY and CDR2 SVGAGI. Trimming took off 4 bases at V and 8 bases at J, with 20 bases between the two ends. The CDR3 is 15 amino acids. The CDR3 nucleotides read TGTGCCAGCAGTTCCAATTTCCAGGGAGGGACCGGCTACACCTTC. Residues: CASSSNFQGGTGYTF.

The chain combines TRBV10-2 with TRBJ1-2, with D hard to call. V was cut by 3 bases and J by 4 bases, with 18 bases left in between. The CDR3 has 16 amino acids. CDR1 WSHSY and CDR2 SAAADI come from the germline V gene. The CDR3 sequence is CASSDWARTGSYGYTF. The CDR3, as DNA: TGCGCCAGCAGTGATTGGGCCAGGACGGGATCCTATGGCTACACCTTC.

The chain is built from TRBV2 and TRBJ2-7, with 7 bases matching TRBD2. CDR1 is SNHLY and CDR2 is FYNNEI in the germline V gene. The CDR3 length is 15 residues. V was clipped by 8 bases and J by 6 bases; unmatched bases: 16. CDR3 amino acids: CASSPRSGESGEQYF. The CDR3 region has the DNA TGTGCCAGCTCACCAAGAAGCGGGGAATCAGGCGAGCAGTACTTC. The full variable domain, rest sourced from reference TRBV2 and TRBJ2-7, is EPEVTQTPSHQVTQMGQEVILRCVPISNHLYFYWYRQILGQKVEFLVSFYNNEISEKSEIFDDQFSVERPDGSNFTLKIRSTKLEDSAMYFCASSPRSGESGEQYFGPGTRLTVT.

Comment on this clonotype: A read error may be the cause here, since a much bigger clone is one base away. This chain joins TRBV24-1 and TRBJ2-5; 12 positions match TRBD2. Unmatched junction bases numbered 17, after V lost 3 bases and J lost 7 bases. CDR3 length: 19 residues. Germline V lookup: CDR1 KGHDR, CDR2 SFDVKD. In nucleotides, the CDR3 is TGTGCCACCAGTGATAGGAACGGGCTAGCGGGGGGGCCACGAGGGACCCAGTACTTC. Its protein is CATSDRNGLAGGPRGTQYF.

The chain has TRBV7-9 and TRBJ1-4; D not resolved. The CDR3 covers 13 residues. Germline CDR1 and CDR2: SEHNR and FQNEAQ (reference sequence). Trimming shortened V by 1 base and J by 8 bases, and 8 bases separated the two germline ends. The CDR3 here is CASSLGGEEKLFF. CDR3 nucleotide sequence: TGTGCCAGCAGCTTAGGAGGCGAAGAAAAACTGTTTTTT.

This clonotype has a count of ten or more. DNA of the CDR3: TGTGCCAGCAGCCAACCCGGGACAGGCCGCTCCTACAATGAGCAGTTCTTC. Protein: CASSQPGTGRSYNEQFF. The chain combines TRBV14 with TRBJ2-1; 8 bases line up with TRBD1. Trimming at V came to 2 bases and at J to 0 bases, leaving 6 bases not matched to a gene. Germline V CDR1 and CDR2: SGHDN, FVKESK. CDR3 size: 17 residues.

In its sample, this clonotype was seen many times. The chain recombines TRBV6-1 with TRBJ2-7; no firm D call. This CDR3 spans 15 amino acids. Trimming left V 7 bases short and J 3 bases short, with 19 bases between. The germline gives CDR1 MNHNS, CDR2 SASEGT. The CDR3: CASTQDRLSGYEQYF. DNA for the CDR3: TGTGCCAGCACTCAGGACCGTCTTTCCGGCTACGAGCAGTACTTC.

The chain combines TRBV5-1 with TRBJ2-1, with TRBD2 matching 13 bases. CDR1 SGHRS and CDR2 YFSETQ come from the germline V gene. This CDR3 has 15 residues. V shed 4 bases, J shed 6 bases, and the junction held 4 bases outside the gene matches. The CDR3 bases are TGCGCCAGCAGCCCGGGACTAGCGGGACTCAATGAGCAGTTCTTC. Translation gives CASSPGLAGLNEQFF.